The T cell receptor (beta chain) under discussion was sequenced for a study of identical twins' blood T cells. Whole-study results and caveats: Twin similarity might stem from environmental factors, not only genetics.

Details on this clonotype: Its antigen is unknown.

This CDR3 is 16 amino acids long. Germline CDR1 LGHNA, CDR2 YSLEER. The ends were cut back, 0 bases at V and 2 bases at J, with 11 bases in the middle. Libraries were made from RNA as TCR cDNA, using a modified protocol. TCRdb re-derived calls from the 5' RACE reads in MiXCR, one entry per CDR3 protein. This table holds 400,000 or so distinct CDR3 sequences, more than 25% found once. The chain links TRBV4-3 to TRBJ1-3; D might be TRBD1 (6 bases). The source material was PBMCs. This receptor was identified in a woman aged 18-49 years in good health. DNA of the CDR3: TGCGCCAGCAGCCAAGAGTTAGGGGACACTGGAAACACCATATATTTT. It specifies CASSQELGDTGNTIYF.